Presented here are 9 T cell receptor beta chains from one specimen sequenced in a study of blood T cell repertoires in COVID-19. Using immunoSEQ multiplex PCR, the repertoire was profiled, and TCRdb retains in-frame clones only, with some absent. The table shows 250,000 to 300,000 clones, with approximately 91% occurring only once. Sequenced input: PBMCs or T cells enriched from blood (not recorded which). These receptors were obtained from a woman aged 40 to 50 with acute COVID-19.

The chain links TRBV2 to TRBJ1-3; D is unclear. V lost 5 bases and J 8 bases, leaving 13 bases between the germline ends. CDR1 is SNHLY and CDR2 is FYNNEI in the germline V gene. CDR3 length: 13 residues. Here the CDR3 reads CASSSNGVDTIYF. The CDR3 DNA follows: TGTGCCAGCAGTTCGAACGGGGTGGACACCATATATTTT.

The chain carries TRBV28 and TRBJ2-7; possible D gene TRBD2, 6 bases. This CDR3 is 11 amino acids long. Trimming shortened V by 7 bases and J by 7 bases, and 11 bases separated the two germline ends. Per germline, CDR1 MDHEN and CDR2 SYDVKM. CDR3 sequence reads: CASTKGGEQYF. The CDR3, as DNA: TGTGCCAGCACCAAAGGAGGGGAGCAGTACTTC.

The chain carries TRBV29-1 and TRBJ2-1; D ambiguous. Trimming cost V 4 bases and J 4 bases, with 8 bases left between them. This CDR3 region has 12 residues. Germline V CDR1 and CDR2: SQVTM, ANQGSEA. DNA for the CDR3: TGCAGCGTTGCTTTGCTATACAATGAGCAGTTCTTC. It codes for CSVALLYNEQFF.

Here the CDR3 reads CASRMEQLYNSPLHF. CDR3 in DNA: TGTGCCAGCAGGATGGAACAGCTCTATAATTCACCCCTCCACTTT. The rearrangement links TRBV28 to TRBJ1-6; D gene uncertain. The V gene lost 6 bases and the J gene lost 3 bases, with 12 bases spanning the gap. This CDR3 comprises 15 residues. Germline CDR1 is MDHEN and CDR2 is SYDVKM.

CDR3 loop: CASSYGQGPANYGYTF. The CDR3 bases are TGTGCCAGCAGTTACGGACAGGGTCCCGCTAACTATGGCTACACCTTC. This chain connects TRBV6-5 to TRBJ1-2; TRBD1 matches at 8 bases. Germline CDR1 is MNHEY and CDR2 is SVGAGI. This CDR3 spans 16 amino acids. Trimming at V came to 2 bases and at J to 0 bases, leaving 5 bases not matched to a gene.

The rearrangement links TRBV7-9 to TRBJ1-4; D remains ambiguous. Germline V gene sequence: CDR1 SEHNR, CDR2 FQNEAQ (reference sequence). The CDR3 contains 14 residues. Between the trimmed V and J ends, which lost 1 base and 7 bases, there was a span of 10 bases. The CDR3 DNA sequence: TGTGCCAGCAGCTTAGAATGGTCGAGTGAAAAACTGTTTTTT. It yields the protein CASSLEWSSEKLFF.

This rearrangement joins TRBV11-2 to TRBJ2-7; 9 nucleotides agree with TRBD1. The trim removed 6 bases at V and 2 bases at J, leaving 8 bases unmatched. The CDR3 totals 15 residues. Looked up from germline, CDR1 is SGHAT and CDR2 is FQNNGV. This CDR3 reads CASSSRQGGTYEQYF. For the CDR3, the DNA is TGTGCCAGCAGTTCCCGACAGGGGGGGACCTACGAGCAGTACTTC.

As to this clone: The same CDR3 arises from other DNA sequences in this sample as well. The CDR3 DNA reads TGTGCCAGCAGCCAAGTACGGAGCTCTGGAAACACCATATATTTT. Translating gives CASSQVRSSGNTIYF. The chain has TRBV3-1 (or the pseudogene TRBV3-2) and TRBJ1-3; D remains unclear. CDR3 length equals 15 residues. The V gene lost 1 base and the J gene lost 0 bases, with 7 bases spanning the gap. Germline CDR1 is LGHDT and CDR2 is YNNKEL (reference sequence).

The sample holds one count of this clone. The V and J genes are TRBV5-1 and TRBJ1-3; TRBD1 agrees at 9 bases. This CDR3 spans 18 amino acids. Germline V CDR1 and CDR2: SGHRS, YFSETQ. Unmatched junction bases numbered 19, after V lost 3 bases and J lost 9 bases. The DNA of the CDR3 is TGCGCCAGCAGCTCAGCCTCTTCCGGGACAGGGACTAAGAGCACCATATATTTT. Translated: CASSSASSGTGTKSTIYF.